Here is one TCR beta chain with its context. No antigen is known for it. Deep-level assay runs were performed. Libraries were prepared by immunoSEQ multiplex PCR; TCRdb keeps only in-frame clonotypes and omits some of them. The top ten hold 0.39% of the sample, which has millions of clones, approximately 95% seen once. This sample was taken from a study of shared clonotypes between healthy human individuals. CD4+ cells underwent separation, giving CD45RA+ naive and CD45RA-negative memory subsets. The CDR3 extends over 16 amino acids. CDR1 and CDR2 from the germline V gene are LNHNV and YYDKDF (reference sequence). V lost 1 base to trimming and J lost 7 bases, with 16 bases between them. General study points: In general, naive subsets displayed greater estimated richness than memory subsets did.

Sequenced input: naive CD4+ T cells from PBMCs. The subset: CD45RA+ positively selected. The clonotype originates from a man aged 18 to 30 in good health. Some clones in this sample may be carry-over from other donors' samples. The chain employs TRBV15 and TRBJ1-4, with D maybe TRBD1 (5 bases). CDR3 sequence: CATSRGAGQGGEKLFF. Written as DNA, the CDR3 is TGTGCCACCAGCAGAGGGGCAGGGCAAGGTGGTGAAAAACTGTTTTTT.